This TCR beta chain came from a study of cytomegalovirus exposure and HLA in healthy donors. This clone appeared a single time. Its antigen is still unknown. The CDR3 is 16 amino acids. J gave up 5 bases and V 2 bases, and 8 bases lay outside the gene matches. CDR1 SGHRS and CDR2 YFSETQ come from the germline V gene. 13 Jbeta primers and 60 Vbeta primers were used for the PCR. Measured with immunoSEQ multiplex PCR; TCRdb has only the in-frame clones, and not every one. The data contain around 99,000 clones, more than 70% of them singletons. Study-wide results and caveats: There were some public TCRs occurring in many donors, but most TCR sequences were rare.

The sequenced sample consisted of PBMCs. The receptor comes from a man aged 18 to 30 in good health and CMV-seronegative. This rearrangement joins TRBV5-1 to TRBJ2-5, with 11 nucleotides matching TRBD2. For the CDR3, the DNA is TGCGCCAGCAGCTTAGGACTAGCGGGTACCGGGGAGACCCAGTACTTC. Translating it yields CASSLGLAGTGETQYF.